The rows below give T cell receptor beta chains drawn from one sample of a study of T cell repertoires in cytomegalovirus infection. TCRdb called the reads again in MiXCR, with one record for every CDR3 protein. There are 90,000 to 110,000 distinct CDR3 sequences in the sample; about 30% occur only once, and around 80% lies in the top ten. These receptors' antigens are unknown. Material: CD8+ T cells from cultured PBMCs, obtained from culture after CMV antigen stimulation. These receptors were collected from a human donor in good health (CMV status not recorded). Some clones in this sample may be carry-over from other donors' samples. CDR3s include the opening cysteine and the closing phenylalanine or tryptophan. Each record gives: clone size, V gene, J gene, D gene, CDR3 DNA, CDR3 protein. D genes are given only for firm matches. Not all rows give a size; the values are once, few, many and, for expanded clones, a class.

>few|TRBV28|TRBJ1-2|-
TGTGCCAGCAGGACCGAAGAACAGCTCTATGGCTACACCTTC
CASRTEEQLYGYTF
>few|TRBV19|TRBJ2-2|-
TGTGCCAGTAGTCCATATCCTGGGACGTCGAACACCGGGGAGCTGTTTTTT
CASSPYPGTSNTGELFF
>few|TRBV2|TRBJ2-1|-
TGTGCCAGCAGCGCGGGGCAATTCGGGATCAATGAGCAGTTCTTC
CASSAGQFGINEQFF
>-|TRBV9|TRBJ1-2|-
TGTGCCAGCAGCGTAGTAGAAAACTATGGCTACACCTTC
CASSVVENYGYTF
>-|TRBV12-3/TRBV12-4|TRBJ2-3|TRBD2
TGTGCCAGCAGTTCTTTTCCTATACTAGCGGGGGGTTCTACTGGCACAGATACGCAGTATTTT
CASSSFPILAGGSTGTDTQYF
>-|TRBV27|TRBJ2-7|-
TGTGCCAGCAGTCCCCACATATGGGAGAGCTCCTACGAGCAGTACTTC
CASSPHIWESSYEQYF
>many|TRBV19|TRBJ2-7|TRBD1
TGTGCCAGTAGTATAGGTGCCGGGACAGGGAGGTACGAGCAGTACTTC
CASSIGAGTGRYEQYF
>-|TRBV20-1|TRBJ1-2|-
TGCAGTGCTAGAGATCCGACAGGACCCAGGCAAAGTGGCTACGCCTTC
CSARDPTGPRQSGYAF
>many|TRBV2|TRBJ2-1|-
TGTGCCAGCAACCGGGACTCGGGGGCCAATGAGCAGTTCTTC
CASNRDSGANEQFF
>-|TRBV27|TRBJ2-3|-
TGTGCCAGCAGTTCCCGAGTAGAGCGGGGCACAGATACGCAGTATTTT
CASSSRVERGTDTQYF
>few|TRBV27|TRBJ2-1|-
TGTGCCAGCAGTCGCCGGGGCCCAAGGGATGAGCAGTTCTTC
CASSRRGPRDEQFF
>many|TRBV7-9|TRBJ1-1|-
TGTGCCAGCAGCTCCAAGGACAGAGTAGGGAGAGCTTTCTTT
CASSSKDRVGRAFF
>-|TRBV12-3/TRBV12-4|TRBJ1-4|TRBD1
TGTGCCAGCAGCCCGACAGGGTTTGATGAAAAACTGTTTTTT
CASSPTGFDEKLFF
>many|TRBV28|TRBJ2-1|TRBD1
TGTGCCAGCAGTAGCCGCCTGACAGGGACGTACAATGAGCAGTTCTTC
CASSSRLTGTYNEQFF
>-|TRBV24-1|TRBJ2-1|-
TGTGCCACCAGTGATTTGGGGGGCAGGAGCTCCTACAATGAGCAGTTCTTC
CATSDLGGRSSYNEQFF
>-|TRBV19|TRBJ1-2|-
TGTGCCAGTAAAGACGCGTTCTATGGCTACACCTTC
CASKDAFYGYTF
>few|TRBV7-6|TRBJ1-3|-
TGTGCCAGCAGCTTAGAGACACACAGACCGTACTCTGGAAACACCATATATTTT
CASSLETHRPYSGNTIYF
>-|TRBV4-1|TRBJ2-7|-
TGCGCCAGCAGCCAAGTGGCAGGCACTTTCTCCTACGAGCAGTACTTC
CASSQVAGTFSYEQYF
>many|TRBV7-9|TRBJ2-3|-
TGTGCCAGCGGTCTACCCCAGCAGGGGAGTAAAGATACGCAGTATTTT
CASGLPQQGSKDTQYF
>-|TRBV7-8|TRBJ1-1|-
TGTGCCAGCAGCTTAGATTTCTTGGACCCTGAGAAGAACACTGAAGCTTTCTTT
CASSLDFLDPEKNTEAFF
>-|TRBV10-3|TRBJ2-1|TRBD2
TGTGCCATTAGTGACGGGGGGGACTACAATGAGCAGTTCTTC
CAISDGGDYNEQFF
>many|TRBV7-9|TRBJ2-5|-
TGTGCCAGCAGCGAGAACGGGGGGCGCCGAGAGACCCAGTACTTC
CASSENGGRRETQYF
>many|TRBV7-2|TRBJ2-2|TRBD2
TGTGCCAGCAGCTTAGGGGGACTAGCGGGGAACACCGGGGAGCTGTTTTTT
CASSLGGLAGNTGELFF
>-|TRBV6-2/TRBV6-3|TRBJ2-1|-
TGTGCCAGCAGTACTAGCCCTGAGGGTGAGCAGTTCTTC
CASSTSPEGEQFF
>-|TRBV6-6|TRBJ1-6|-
TGTGCCAGCAAACACATCGGCGGCGACTCACCCCTCCACTTT
CASKHIGGDSPLHF
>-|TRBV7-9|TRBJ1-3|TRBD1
TGTGCCAGCACCCCTCCGGACAGGGAATACGGAAACACCATATATTTT
CASTPPDREYGNTIYF
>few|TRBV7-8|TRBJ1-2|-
TGTGCCAGCAGCTTAGAGCGGGGTGACTATGGCTACACCTTC
CASSLERGDYGYTF
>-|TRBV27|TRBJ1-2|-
TGTGCCAGCAGTCCCCACAGCGGCTATGGCTACACCTTC
CASSPHSGYGYTF
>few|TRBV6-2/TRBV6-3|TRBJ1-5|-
TGTGCCAGCAGTGAGATAGAGAGGGGCCGGAGCAATCAGCCCCAGCATTTT
CASSEIERGRSNQPQHF
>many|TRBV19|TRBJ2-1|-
TGTGCCAGTAGTGGAAGCTCCTCAACCTACAATGAGCAGTTCTTC
CASSGSSSTYNEQFF
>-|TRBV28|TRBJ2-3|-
TGTGCCAGCAGTTTATATCGTGGCAGAAGGACAGATACGCAGTATTTT
CASSLYRGRRTDTQYF
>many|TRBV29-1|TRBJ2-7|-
TGCAGCGTTGAAGACCCGGTTACTCCCTATGAGCAGTACTTC
CSVEDPVTPYEQYF
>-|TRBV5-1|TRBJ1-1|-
TGCGCCAGCACCCCCGGGGTAGGCGGGAACACTGAAGCTTTCTTT
CASTPGVGGNTEAFF
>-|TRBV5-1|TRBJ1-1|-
TGCGCCAGCAGCCCTGGACAGCCCGGCGCTGAAGCTTTCTTT
CASSPGQPGAEAFF
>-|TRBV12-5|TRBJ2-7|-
TGTGCTAGTGGTTCCCAAGAAGGCACCTACGAGCAGTACTTC
CASGSQEGTYEQYF
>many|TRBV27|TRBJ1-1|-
TGTGCCAGCAGTTTAATCCCGAACACTGAAGCTTTCTTT
CASSLIPNTEAFF
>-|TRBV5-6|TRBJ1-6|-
TGTGCCAGCAGCTTCGACCTCAATTCACCCCTCCACTTT
CASSFDLNSPLHF
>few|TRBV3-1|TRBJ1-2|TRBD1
TGTGCCAGCAGCCCCCTTTTGACAGGGGGCAACTATGGCTACACCTTC
CASSPLLTGGNYGYTF
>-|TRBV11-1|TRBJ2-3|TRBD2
TGTGCCAGCAGCTCCGGGACTAGAGAGTATTTT
CASSSGTREYF
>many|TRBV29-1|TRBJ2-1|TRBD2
TGCAGCGTTGACGGGACTAGCGGGGGTGCCTACAATGAGCAGTTCTTC
CSVDGTSGGAYNEQFF
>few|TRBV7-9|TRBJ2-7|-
TGTGCCAGCAGCTTTACAGGGTTGGGGGAGCAGTACTTC
CASSFTGLGEQYF
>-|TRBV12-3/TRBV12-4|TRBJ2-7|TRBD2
TGTGCCAGCAGTTCCCTCGCGGGAGACCCTTACGAGCAGTACTTC
CASSSLAGDPYEQYF